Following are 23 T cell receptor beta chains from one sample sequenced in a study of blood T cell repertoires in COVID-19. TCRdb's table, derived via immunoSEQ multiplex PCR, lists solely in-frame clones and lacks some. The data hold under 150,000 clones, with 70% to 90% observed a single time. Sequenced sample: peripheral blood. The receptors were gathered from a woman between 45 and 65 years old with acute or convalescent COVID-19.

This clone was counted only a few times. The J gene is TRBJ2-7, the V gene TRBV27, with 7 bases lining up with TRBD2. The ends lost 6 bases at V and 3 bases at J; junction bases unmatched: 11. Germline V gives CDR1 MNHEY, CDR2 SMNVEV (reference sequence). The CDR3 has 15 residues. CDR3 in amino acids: CASSPGGRGIYEQYF. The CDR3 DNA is TGTGCCAGCAGCCCGGGGGGACGAGGAATCTACGAGCAGTACTTC.

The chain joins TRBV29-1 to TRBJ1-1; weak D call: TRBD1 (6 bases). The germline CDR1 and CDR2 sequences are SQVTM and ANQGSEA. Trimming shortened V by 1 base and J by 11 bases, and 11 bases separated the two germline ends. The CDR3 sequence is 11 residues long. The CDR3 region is CSVEVGQSAFF. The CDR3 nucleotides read TGCAGCGTTGAAGTGGGACAATCGGCTTTCTTT.

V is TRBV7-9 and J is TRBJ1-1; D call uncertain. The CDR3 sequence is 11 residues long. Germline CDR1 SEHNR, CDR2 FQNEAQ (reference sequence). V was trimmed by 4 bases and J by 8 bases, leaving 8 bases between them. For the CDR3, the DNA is TGTGCCAGCAGCTCCCATCAAGAAGCTTTCTTT. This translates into CASSSHQEAFF.

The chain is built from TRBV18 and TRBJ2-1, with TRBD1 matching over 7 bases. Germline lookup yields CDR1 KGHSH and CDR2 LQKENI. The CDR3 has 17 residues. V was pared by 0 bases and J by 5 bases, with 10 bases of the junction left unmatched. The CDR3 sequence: CASSPPESQGLNNEQFF. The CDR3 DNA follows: TGTGCCAGCTCACCACCGGAATCACAGGGGTTGAACAATGAGCAGTTCTTC. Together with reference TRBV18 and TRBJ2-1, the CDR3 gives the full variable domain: NAGVMQNPRHLVRRRGQEARLRCSPMKGHSHVYWYRQLPEEGLKFMVYLQKENIIDESGMPKERFSAEFPKEGPSILRIQQVVRGDSAAYFCASSPPESQGLNNEQFFGPGTRLTVL.

The CDR3 sequence is CASSLRLGDYEQYF. The CDR3 bases are TGTGCCAGCAGCTTGCGGCTAGGAGACTACGAGCAGTACTTC. The chain employs TRBV5-6 and TRBJ2-7; D not resolved. CDR3 length: 14 residues. The germline gives CDR1 SGHDT, CDR2 YYEEEE. The ends were cut back, 1 base at V and 3 bases at J, with 11 bases in the middle. The full variable domain, rest sourced from reference TRBV5-6 and TRBJ2-7, is DAGVTQSPTHLIKTRGQQVTLRCSPKSGHDTVSWYQQALGQGPQFIFQYYEEEERQRGNFPDRFSGHQFPNYSSELNVNALLLGDSALYLCASSLRLGDYEQYFGPGTRLTVT.

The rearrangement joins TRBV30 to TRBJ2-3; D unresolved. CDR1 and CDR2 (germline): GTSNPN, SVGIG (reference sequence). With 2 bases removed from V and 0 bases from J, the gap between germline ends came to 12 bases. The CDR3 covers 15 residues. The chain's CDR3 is CAWSLSLTSTDTQYF. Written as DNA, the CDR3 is TGTGCCTGGAGTTTAAGTCTCACTAGCACAGATACGCAGTATTTT.

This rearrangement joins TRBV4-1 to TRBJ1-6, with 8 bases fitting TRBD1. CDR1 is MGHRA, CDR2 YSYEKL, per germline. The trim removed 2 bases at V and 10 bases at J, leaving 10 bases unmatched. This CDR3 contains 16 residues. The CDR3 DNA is TGCGCCAGCAGCCAACCGAGGACAGGGCCTAGATCACCCCTCCACTTT. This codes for CASSQPRTGPRSPLHF.

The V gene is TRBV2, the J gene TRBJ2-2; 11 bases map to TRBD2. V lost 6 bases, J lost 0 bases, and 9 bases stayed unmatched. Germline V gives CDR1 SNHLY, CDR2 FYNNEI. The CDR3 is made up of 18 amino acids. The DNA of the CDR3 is TGTGCCAGCAGGGGGGCACTAGCGGGGGCCTCGAACACCGGGGAGCTGTTTTTT. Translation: CASRGALAGASNTGELFF.

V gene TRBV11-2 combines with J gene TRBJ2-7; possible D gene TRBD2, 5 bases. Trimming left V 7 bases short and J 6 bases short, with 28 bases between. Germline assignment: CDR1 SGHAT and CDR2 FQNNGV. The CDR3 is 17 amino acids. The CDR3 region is CASTSPWVATSMGEQYF. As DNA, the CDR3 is TGTGCCAGCACCTCGCCTTGGGTAGCGACTTCTATGGGCGAGCAGTACTTC. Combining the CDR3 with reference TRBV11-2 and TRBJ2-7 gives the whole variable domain EAGVAQSPRYKIIEKRQSVAFWCNPISGHATLYWYQQILGQGPKLLIQFQNNGVVDDSQLPKDRFSAERLKGVDSTLKIQPAKLEDSAVYLCASTSPWVATSMGEQYFGPGTRLTVT.

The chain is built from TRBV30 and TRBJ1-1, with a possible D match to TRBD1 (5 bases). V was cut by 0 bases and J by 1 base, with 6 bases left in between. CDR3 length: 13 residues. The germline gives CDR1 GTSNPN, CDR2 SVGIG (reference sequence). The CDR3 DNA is TGTGCCTGGAGTGTAGACAGGAACACTGAAGCTTTCTTT. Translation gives CAWSVDRNTEAFF.

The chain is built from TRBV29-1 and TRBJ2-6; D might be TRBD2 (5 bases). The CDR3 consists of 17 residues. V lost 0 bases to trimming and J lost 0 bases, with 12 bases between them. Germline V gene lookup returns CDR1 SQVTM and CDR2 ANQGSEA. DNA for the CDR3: TGCAGCGTTGAAGATAAGGGTGGAGGCTCTGGGGCCAACGTCCTGACTTTC. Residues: CSVEDKGGGSGANVLTF.

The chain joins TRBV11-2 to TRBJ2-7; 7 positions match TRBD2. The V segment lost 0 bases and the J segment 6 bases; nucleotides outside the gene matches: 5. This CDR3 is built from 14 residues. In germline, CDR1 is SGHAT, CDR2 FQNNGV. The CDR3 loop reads CASSLDWDYFEQYF. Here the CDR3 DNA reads TGTGCCAGCAGCTTAGATTGGGACTACTTCGAGCAGTACTTC.

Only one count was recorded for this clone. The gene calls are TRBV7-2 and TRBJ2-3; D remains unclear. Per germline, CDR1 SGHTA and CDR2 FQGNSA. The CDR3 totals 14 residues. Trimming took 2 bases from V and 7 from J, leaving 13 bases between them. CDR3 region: CASSLLSLEYTQYF. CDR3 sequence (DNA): TGTGCCAGCAGCTTATTGAGCCTTGAATATACGCAGTATTTT.

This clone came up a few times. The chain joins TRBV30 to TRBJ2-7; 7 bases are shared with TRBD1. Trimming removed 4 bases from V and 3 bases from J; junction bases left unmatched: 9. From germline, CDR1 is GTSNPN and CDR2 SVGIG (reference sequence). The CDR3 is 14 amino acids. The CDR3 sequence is CAWTPTGENYEQYF. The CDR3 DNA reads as TGTGCCTGGACCCCCACAGGGGAAAACTACGAGCAGTACTTC.

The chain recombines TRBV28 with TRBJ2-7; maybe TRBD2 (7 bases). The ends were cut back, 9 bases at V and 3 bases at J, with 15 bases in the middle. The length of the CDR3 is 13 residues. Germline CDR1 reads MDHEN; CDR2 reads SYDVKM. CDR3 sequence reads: CASEGGRSYEQYF. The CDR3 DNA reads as TGTGCCAGTGAGGGGGGGAGGAGCTACGAGCAGTACTTC.

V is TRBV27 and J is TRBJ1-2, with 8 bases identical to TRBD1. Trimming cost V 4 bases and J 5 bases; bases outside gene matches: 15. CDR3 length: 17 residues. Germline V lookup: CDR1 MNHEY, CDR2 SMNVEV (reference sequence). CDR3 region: CASSSRGTGPSPYGYTF. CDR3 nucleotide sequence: TGTGCCAGCAGTTCTCGAGGGACAGGCCCTAGCCCTTATGGCTACACCTTC.

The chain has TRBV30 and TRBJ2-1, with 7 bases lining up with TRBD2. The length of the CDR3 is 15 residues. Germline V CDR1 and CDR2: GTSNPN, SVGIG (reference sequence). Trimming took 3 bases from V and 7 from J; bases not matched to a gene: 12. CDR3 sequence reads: CAWRPDWGGVNEQFF. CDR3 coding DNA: TGTGCCTGGAGGCCGGACTGGGGGGGAGTTAATGAGCAGTTCTTC.

DNA for the CDR3: TGCGCCAGCAGCCAACCCGGAGCAAACTGGGATTCACCCCTCCACTTT. It specifies CASSQPGANWDSPLHF. V is TRBV4-3 and J is TRBJ1-6; no clear D gene. Germline-derived CDR1 and CDR2 are LGHNA and YSLEER. This CDR3 comprises 16 residues. Trimming cost V 2 bases and J 8 bases, with 16 bases left between them.

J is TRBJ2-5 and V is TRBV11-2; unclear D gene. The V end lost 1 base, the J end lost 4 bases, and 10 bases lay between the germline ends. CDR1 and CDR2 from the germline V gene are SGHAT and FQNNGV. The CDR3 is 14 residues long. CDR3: CASSLGVVRETQYF. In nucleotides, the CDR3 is TGTGCCAGCAGCTTAGGAGTGGTTAGAGAGACCCAGTACTTC.

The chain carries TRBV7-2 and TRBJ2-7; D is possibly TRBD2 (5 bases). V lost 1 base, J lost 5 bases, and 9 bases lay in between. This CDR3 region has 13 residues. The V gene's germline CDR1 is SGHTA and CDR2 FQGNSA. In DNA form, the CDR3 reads TGTGCCAGCAGCTTAGTGGAGCGGAACGAGCAGTACTTC. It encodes CASSLVERNEQYF. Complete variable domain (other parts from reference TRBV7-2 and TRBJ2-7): GAGVSQSPSNKVTEKGKDVELRCDPISGHTALYWYRQSLGQGLEFLIYFQGNSAPDKSGLPSDRFSAERTGGSVSTLTIQRTQQEDSAVYLCASSLVERNEQYFGPGTRLTVT.

The CDR3 sequence: CAWGYSTGIGDGYTF. The CDR3 coding sequence is TGTGCCTGGGGGTATTCGACAGGGATCGGGGATGGCTACACCTTC. The chain links TRBV30 to TRBJ1-2, with TRBD1 matching 7 bases. This CDR3 has 15 amino acids. Germline V gene sequence: CDR1 GTSNPN, CDR2 SVGIG (reference sequence). Germline trimming cut 5 bases from V and 6 bases from J; bases unmatched to any gene: 15.

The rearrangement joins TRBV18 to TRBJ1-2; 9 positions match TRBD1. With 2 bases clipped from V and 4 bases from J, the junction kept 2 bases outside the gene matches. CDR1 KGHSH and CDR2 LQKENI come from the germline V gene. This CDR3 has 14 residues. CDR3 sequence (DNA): TGTGCCAGCTCACCAGACAGGGGGTTCTATGGCTACACCTTC. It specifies CASSPDRGFYGYTF.

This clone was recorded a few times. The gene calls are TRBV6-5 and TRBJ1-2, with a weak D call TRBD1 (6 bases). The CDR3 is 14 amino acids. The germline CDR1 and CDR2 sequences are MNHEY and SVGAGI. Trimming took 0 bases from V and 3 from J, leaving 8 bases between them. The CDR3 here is CASSYSYRDYGYTF. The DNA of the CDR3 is TGTGCCAGCAGTTACTCGTACAGGGACTATGGCTACACCTTC.